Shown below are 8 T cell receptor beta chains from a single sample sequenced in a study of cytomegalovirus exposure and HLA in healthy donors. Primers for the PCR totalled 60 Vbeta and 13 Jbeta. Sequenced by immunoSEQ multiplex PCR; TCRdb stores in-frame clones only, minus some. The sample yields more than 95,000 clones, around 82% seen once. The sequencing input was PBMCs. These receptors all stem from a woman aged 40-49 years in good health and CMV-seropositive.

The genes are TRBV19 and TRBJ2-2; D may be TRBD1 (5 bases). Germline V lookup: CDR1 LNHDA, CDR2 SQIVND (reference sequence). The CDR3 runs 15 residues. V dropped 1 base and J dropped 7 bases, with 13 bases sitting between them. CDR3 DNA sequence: TGTGCCAGTAGTATAGCACTACCCCAGGGCGGGGAGCTGTTTTTT. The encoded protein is CASSIALPQGGELFF.

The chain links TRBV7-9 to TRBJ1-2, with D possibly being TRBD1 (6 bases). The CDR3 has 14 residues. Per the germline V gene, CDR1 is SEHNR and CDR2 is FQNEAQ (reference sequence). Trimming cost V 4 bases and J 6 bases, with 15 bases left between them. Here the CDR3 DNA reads TGTGCCAGCAGCTCCTCTCGGGGGGGCCATGGCTACACCTTC. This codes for CASSSSRGGHGYTF.

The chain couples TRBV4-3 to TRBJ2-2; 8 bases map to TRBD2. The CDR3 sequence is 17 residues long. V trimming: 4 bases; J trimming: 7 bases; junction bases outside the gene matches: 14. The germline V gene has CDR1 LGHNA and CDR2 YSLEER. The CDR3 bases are TGCGCCAGCAGCCGCCGACTTACGGGAGGGCCTAACGGGGAGCTGTTTTTT. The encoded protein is CASSRRLTGGPNGELFF.

CDR3 loop: CASSVGQGAGDTQYF. CDR3 in DNA: TGTGCCAGCAGTGTGGGACAGGGGGCAGGAGATACGCAGTATTTT. The chain employs TRBV28 and TRBJ2-3; TRBD1 agrees at 12 bases. Looked up from germline, CDR1 is MDHEN and CDR2 is SYDVKM. The CDR3 length is 15 residues. The ends lost 5 bases at V and 5 bases at J; junction bases unmatched: 5.

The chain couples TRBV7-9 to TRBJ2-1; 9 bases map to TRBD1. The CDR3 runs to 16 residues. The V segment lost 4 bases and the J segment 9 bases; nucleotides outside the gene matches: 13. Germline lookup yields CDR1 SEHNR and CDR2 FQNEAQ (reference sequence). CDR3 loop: CASSYEQGAILGEQFF. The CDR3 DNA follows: TGTGCCAGCAGCTACGAACAGGGGGCAATCCTGGGTGAGCAGTTCTTC. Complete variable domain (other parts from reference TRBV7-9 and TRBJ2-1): DTGVSQNPRHKITKRGQNVTFRCDPISEHNRLYWYRQTLGQGPEFLTYFQNEAQLEKSRLLSDRFSAERPKGSFSTLEIQRTEQGDSAMYLCASSYEQGAILGEQFFGPGTRLTVL.

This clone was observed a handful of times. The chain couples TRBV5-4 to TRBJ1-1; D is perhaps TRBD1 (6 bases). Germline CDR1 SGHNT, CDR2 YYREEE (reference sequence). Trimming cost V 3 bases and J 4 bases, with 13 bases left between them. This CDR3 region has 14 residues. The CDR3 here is CASSYHTGPTEAFF. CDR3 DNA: TGTGCCAGCAGCTACCATACAGGGCCCACTGAAGCTTTCTTT.

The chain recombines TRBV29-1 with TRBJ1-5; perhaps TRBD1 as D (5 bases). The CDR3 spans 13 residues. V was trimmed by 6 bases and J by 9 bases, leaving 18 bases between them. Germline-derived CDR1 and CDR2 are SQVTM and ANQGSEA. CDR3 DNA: TGCAGCGTGGGGGGGACCTTGAAGGGGCCCCAGCATTTT. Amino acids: CSVGGTLKGPQHF.

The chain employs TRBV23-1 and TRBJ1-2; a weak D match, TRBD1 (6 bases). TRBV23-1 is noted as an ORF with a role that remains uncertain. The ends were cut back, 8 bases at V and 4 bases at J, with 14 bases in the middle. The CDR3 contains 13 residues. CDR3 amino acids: CASGRGGPYGYTF. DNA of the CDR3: TGCGCCAGCGGGAGGGGGGGCCCCTATGGCTACACCTTC.